Ten or more counts support the clone carrying this T cell receptor (beta chain). This sample's time point: newly diagnosed GD, antithyroid drugs for less than 3 months. The authors made the TCR library using RNA they extracted from PBMCs. A roughly 10-milliliter sample of peripheral blood was drawn into EDTA tubes. Arm-PCR with iRepertoire HTBI primers amplified the CDR3 regions for these TCR beta libraries. One entry per CDR3 protein, called by TCRdb with MiXCR from the multiplex PCR reads. The sample includes approximately 460,000 distinct CDR3 sequences, 16% of them seen just once. Between the trimmed V and J ends, which lost 5 bases and 6 bases, there was a span of 26 bases. This CDR3 comprises 17 residues. The source of the sample is a study of regulatory T cells in long-lasting Graves disease. The sample was also linked to a second study, of T cells in Graves' hyperthyroidism and ophthalmopathy. That source reports: Thyroid ultrasound, orbital computed tomography, clinical symptoms, and serum thyroxine and TRAb underpinned diagnoses.

Material: peripheral blood mononuclear cells (PBMCs), obtained at new diagnosis, from a patient treated with antithyroid drugs. The rearrangement uses TRBV12-3 or TRBV12-4 and TRBJ2-7; maybe TRBD2 (7 bases). This clonotype originated in a young woman with Graves disease. CDR3 amino acids: CASSLGGSGGGTFEQYF. CDR3 DNA: TGTGCCAGCAGTCTAGGGGGATCTGGCGGGGGAACCTTCGAGCAGTACTTC.